This note documents a single T cell receptor beta chain sequence. Per the authors' pipeline: Reference gene primer amplification in the assay estimated nucleated cell counts. Method: immunoSEQ multiplex PCR; TCRdb's copy keeps in-frame clones and lacks some. Clonal size and the V and J genes are those of that table, whereas D and trimming came from the DNA. The sample includes around 210,000 clones, roughly 88% seen only once; the top ten take roughly a sixth. There are 14 residues in the CDR3. CDR1 is SGHAT, CDR2 FQNNGV, per germline. Losses at the gene ends were 5 bases for V and 4 bases for J; bases not matched to a gene: 5. This sample is part of a study of blood T cell repertoires in COVID-19. Study-wide context: The United States, Italy and Spain were the sources of the acute and convalescent COVID-19 samples. T cells, B-cell-depleted T cells, or PBMCs provided the cDNA or gDNA that served as material.

V is TRBV11-2 and J is TRBJ2-1, with 7 bases that match TRBD1. The sample taken for sequencing was peripheral blood. The receptor was isolated from a man aged 50 to 59 with COVID-19, enrolled during active disease. The CDR3 is CASSRQGSYNEQFF. Here the CDR3 DNA reads TGTGCCAGCAGCCGACAGGGTTCTTACAATGAGCAGTTCTTC.